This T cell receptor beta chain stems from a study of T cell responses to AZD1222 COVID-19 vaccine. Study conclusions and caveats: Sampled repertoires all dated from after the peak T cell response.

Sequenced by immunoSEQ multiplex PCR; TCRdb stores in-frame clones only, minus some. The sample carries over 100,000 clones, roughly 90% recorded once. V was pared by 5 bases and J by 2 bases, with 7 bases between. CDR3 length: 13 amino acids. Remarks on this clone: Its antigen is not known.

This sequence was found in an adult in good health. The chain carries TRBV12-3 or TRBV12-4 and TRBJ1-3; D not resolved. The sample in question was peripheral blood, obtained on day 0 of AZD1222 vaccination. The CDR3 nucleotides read TGTGCCAGCAGTCCCCATCCTGGAAACACCATATATTTT. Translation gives CASSPHPGNTIYF.